This T cell receptor beta chain was recorded in a study of somatic mutations in cytotoxic T cells in rheumatoid arthritis. V lost 2 bases and J lost 7, with 6 bases in between. Germline assignment: CDR1 MNHEY and CDR2 SVGAGI. The CDR3 extends over 12 amino acids. Source study methods: There were rare matches between patient CD8+ clones larger than 1% and published virus-specific TCRB sequences. Sequenced by immunoSEQ multiplex PCR; TCRdb stores in-frame clones only, minus some. The V and J calls and clone size are taken from that table; D and trimming were inferred from the DNA. The sample shows under 20,000 clones, about 83% of them seen only once. Each population, CD4+ and CD8+ cells, was isolated by positive magnetic bead selection and checked for purity by flow cytometry.

The V call is TRBV6-5, the J call TRBJ2-1, with a tentative D call TRBD1 (6 bases). The sequence came from an adult with rheumatoid arthritis. The source material was CD8+ T cells sorted from blood. The CDR3 DNA is TGTGCCAGCAGTTACCAGGGGAATGAGCAGTTCTTC. It is translated as CASSYQGNEQFF.